This TCR beta chain was identified during a study of CD8 T cells in Susac syndrome. The CDR3 runs to 16 residues. V lost 5 bases to trimming and J lost 0 bases, with 15 bases between them. CDR1 and CDR2 (germline): MNHEY, SMNVEV (reference sequence). The RNA input was about 0.45 to 1 ug, and it was reverse transcribed with random hexamers. TCRdb reprocessed the immunoSEQ multiplex PCR reads with MiXCR, giving one entry per CDR3 protein. The sample has under 200,000 distinct CDR3 sequences, approximately 96% seen once. This clonotype was obtained from a human donor with Susac syndrome. The V call is TRBV27, the J call TRBJ2-3, with a weak D call TRBD2 (5 bases). Sequencing input: CD4+ T cells from PBMCs. CDR3 loop: CASSLGITPSTDTQYF. The CDR3 nucleotides are TGTGCCAGCAGTCTCGGGATCACCCCGAGCACAGATACGCAGTATTTT.